This T cell receptor (beta chain) derives from a study of beta chain features in type 1 diabetes (dated 2018 in TCRdb). With respect to the entire study: Mean age, gender distribution, total cell number and subset yield did not differ between patients and healthy donors. The study compared the TCRB repertoires of sorted circulating CD4+ T cell subsets in recently diagnosed type 1 diabetes patients with those in matched healthy donors. A total of roughly 98,000,000 sorted cells were examined across all samples, and RNA yield correlated strongly with the number of cells per subset. Whereas all 30 or so donors provided naive and central memory subsets, regulatory and stem cell-like memory subsets were isolated from just 8 patients and roughly eight healthy donors.

What the research found in general, with its limitations: Because cDNA was sequenced instead of genomic DNA, activated cells with high expression could be over-represented, although the groups did not differ in activation or CD3 levels. Naive, central memory and regulatory TCRB repertoires appeared more similar among patients than among healthy donors. At VDJ recombination sites, type 1 diabetes patients had fewer insertions and more deleted nucleotides, which implies abnormalities in thymic rearrangement. A moderate but significant shortening of TCRB CDR3 length was observed in type 1 diabetes patients in all four CD4+ subsets. HLA sub-analyses involved small numbers of individuals, so any influence of HLA type on TCRB rearrangement remained unresolved. PCR may preferentially amplify shorter templates, but because patient and control samples were amplified and corrected together, any resulting skew would affect both groups equally.

This clone was picked up a small number of times. Its cognate antigen has yet to be identified. No clone much larger than this one lies a single base away; base qualities are absent. The entire isolated RNA was reverse transcribed using the High Capacity cDNA Reverse Transcription Kit, and thus expressed TCRB transcripts were sequenced. Naive, central memory and regulatory T cell samples underwent deep immunoSEQ sequencing, averaging approximately 3.3 million total reads per sample. After sorted cells were lysed in RLT buffer, RNA was extracted with DNase-treated RNeasy Micro or Mini kits, with the choice depending on cell number. To prevent cross-contamination, each cell subset was processed individually, whereas patient and healthy donor samples were processed jointly. The immunoSEQ multiplex PCR was used to amplify TCRB sequences from cDNA, generating 87-bp fragments that spanned the CDR3 region. Amplicons were sequenced on the Illumina HiSeq platform. The authors' pipeline ran thus. Synthetic template baselines were used to correct PCR bias computationally, reads within Hamming distance 2 were collapsed together, and singletons that could not be merged were discarded. Reads were aligned to IMGT to assign V, D and J genes, CDR3 length, and insertions or deletions at six rearrangement sites. Within each subset, clonotype counts were normalized to the number of sorted cells before true diversity and Gini coefficients were calculated with the tcR R package. Repertoire sharing was quantified using the overlap coefficient calculated on TCRB nucleotide sequences. As a proxy for the pre-selection repertoire, out-of-frame TCRB sequences from naive cells were analyzed. Drawn from immuneACCESS, this table holds only the in-frame rearrangements with V and J called that TCRdb kept. Clones are partly lost; checked studies trace under half to an unresolved V gene and leave the rest unexplained. That table is the source of V, J and clone size, and D and trimming were worked out from the DNA. This sample gives a few hundred thousand clones in total; 16% of them show up just once. In total, the top ten clones hold about 0.078% of the sample.

Each donor gave one peripheral blood draw, about 110 mL on average, collected into heparinised tubes. A BD FACSAria II was used to sort naive, central memory, regulatory and stem cell-like memory CD4+ T cells with a panel that included CD45RO, CCR7, CD25, CD127, CD95 and CD27. All sorted populations exceeded 95% purity. PBMCs were isolated right away by Lymphoprep density gradient centrifugation and were stained directly, without culture. To minimize batch effects, samples were stained and sorted in pairs, one healthy donor with one patient per experiment. The CDR3 goes from the cysteine to the phenylalanine over 13 residues. Of the read, only the CDR3 DNA is kept; its 39 bases are in frame from base 1. As encoded in the germline V gene, CDR1 is ENHRY while CDR2 is SYGVKD. A distance of 10 bases separates the germline ends of V and J, which lose 5 bases and 2 bases respectively.

This receptor was obtained from a man younger than 45 with type 1 diabetes. The receptor chain draws on TRBV10-3 and TRBJ2-7; matching of 5 bases hints at TRBD1 as the D gene. The sample consisted of naive CD4+ T cells from blood. Explained via the paper, the cell subset or site label denotes: true naive CD4+ T cells. CDR3 loop: CAISRQTPYEQYF. The nucleotides read TGTGCCATCAGTAGACAGACCCCCTACGAGCAGTACTTC.